These 29 T cell receptor beta chains came from one sample sequenced in a study of cytomegalovirus exposure and HLA in healthy donors. Assay used: immunoSEQ multiplex PCR; TCRdb lists only in-frame clones, some missing. The table shows 110,000 to 150,000 clones, with around 93% occurring only once. The sequenced material came from PBMCs. The receptors were gathered from a young man in good health and CMV-seropositive.

The chain carries TRBV18 and TRBJ1-1; 11 bases align to TRBD1. From germline, CDR1 is KGHSH and CDR2 LQKENI. Unmatched junction bases numbered 6, after V lost 0 bases and J lost 12 bases. The CDR3 spans 14 residues. In DNA, the CDR3 is TGTGCCAGCTCACCACCTTCGGACAGGGGGCTGACTTTCTTT. As protein: CASSPPSDRGLTFF.

The chain uses TRBV5-4 and TRBJ1-2; D not resolved. The CDR3 is made up of 12 amino acids. Trimming took 1 base from V and 7 from J, leaving 8 bases between them. CDR1 is SGHNT, CDR2 YYREEE, per germline (reference sequence). The CDR3 sequence: CASSLTGSGYTF. DNA for the CDR3: TGTGCCAGCAGCTTGACGGGGAGTGGCTACACCTTC. The full variable domain, rest sourced from reference TRBV5-4 and TRBJ1-2, is ETGVTQSPTHLIKTRGQQVTLRCSSQSGHNTVSWYQQALGQGPQFIFQYYREEENGRGNFPPRFSGLQFPNYSSELNVNALELDDSALYLCASSLTGSGYTFGSGTRLTVV.

The table lists this clone with a count of one. The rearrangement links TRBV27 to TRBJ1-2; TRBD1 matches 8 bases. V trimming: 4 bases; J trimming: 4 bases; junction bases outside the gene matches: 8. Germline lookup yields CDR1 MNHEY and CDR2 SMNVEV (reference sequence). This CDR3 has 15 residues. CDR3 DNA: TGTGCCAGCAGTTCCGGGACAGGTCTTTTCTATGGCTACACCTTC. Its protein is CASSSGTGLFYGYTF.

The chain carries TRBV6-1 and TRBJ2-2, with 7 bases lining up with TRBD2. In germline, CDR1 is MNHNS, CDR2 SASEGT. The junction had 6 bases not matched to a gene; V was cut back by 2 bases and J by 3 bases. The CDR3 extends over 16 amino acids. The CDR3 loop is CASSEKLARDTGELFF. The CDR3, as DNA: TGTGCCAGCAGTGAAAAACTAGCGCGAGACACCGGGGAGCTGTTTTTT.

The V gene is TRBV29-1, the J gene TRBJ2-7; maybe TRBD1 (5 bases). Germline V CDR1 and CDR2: SQVTM, ANQGSEA. The CDR3 covers 11 residues. With 4 bases removed from V and 6 bases from J, the gap between germline ends came to 10 bases. The DNA for the CDR3 is TGCAGCGTTGGTGACAGCTCCGAGCAGTACTTC. Translating it yields CSVGDSSEQYF.

V and J are TRBV9 and TRBJ1-5; possible D gene TRBD1, 5 bases. Trimming removed 0 bases from V and 5 bases from J, with 12 bases in between. The CDR3 is 15 residues long. Germline V lookup: CDR1 SGDLS, CDR2 YYNGEE. Here the CDR3 reads CASSVGGEAHQPQHF. The CDR3 nucleotides are TGTGCCAGCAGCGTAGGGGGGGAGGCACATCAGCCCCAGCATTTT. Based on the CDR3 plus reference TRBV9 and TRBJ1-5, the full variable domain is DSGVTQTPKHLITATGQRVTLRCSPRSGDLSVYWYQQSLDQGLQFLIQYYNGEERAKGNILERFSAQQFPDLHSELNLSSLELGDSALYFCASSVGGEAHQPQHFGDGTRLSIL.

The chain combines TRBV7-9 with TRBJ2-7; D is perhaps TRBD1 (6 bases). The CDR3 length is 15 residues. Per germline, CDR1 SEHNR and CDR2 FQNEAQ (reference sequence). V lost 4 bases and J 6 bases, leaving 19 bases between the germline ends. The chain's CDR3 is CASSSSSQGFGEQYF. CDR3 DNA sequence: TGTGCCAGCAGCTCTTCCAGTCAGGGGTTTGGCGAGCAGTACTTC.

This rearrangement joins TRBV2 to TRBJ2-3, with 9 bases aligning to TRBD2. V lost 4 bases and J lost 2; bases outside the gene matches: 16. Germline CDR1 SNHLY, CDR2 FYNNEI. CDR3 length: 19 residues. Written as DNA, the CDR3 is TGTGCCAGCAGTGCCAGTTGGCGGGAGGGCCTTACCAACACAGATACGCAGTATTTT. As protein: CASSASWREGLTNTDTQYF.

The chain carries TRBV5-6 and TRBJ2-1, with D possibly TRBD1 on 6 matching bases. V dropped 0 bases and J dropped 1 base, with 11 bases sitting between them. This CDR3 has 16 residues. Germline lookup yields CDR1 SGHDT and CDR2 YYEEEE. The chain's CDR3 is CASSLETGYSYNEQFF. The CDR3 DNA is TGTGCCAGCAGCTTGGAGACAGGTTATTCCTACAATGAGCAGTTCTTC.

V is TRBV5-4 and J is TRBJ2-7; the match to TRBD2 covers 8 bases. Germline V lookup: CDR1 SGHNT, CDR2 YYREEE (reference sequence). Trimming cost V 0 bases and J 4 bases; bases outside gene matches: 9. CDR3 length: 16 residues. Written as DNA, the CDR3 is TGTGCCAGCAGCTTGGATCCGGGAGGGCCTGGATACGAGCAGTACTTC. As protein: CASSLDPGGPGYEQYF.

V gene TRBV14 combines with J gene TRBJ2-1; the match to TRBD2 covers 9 bases. Germline V gene sequence: CDR1 SGHDN, CDR2 FVKESK. The V gene end was trimmed by 0 bases and the J gene end by 8 bases; junction bases not matched to a gene: 11. This CDR3 has 17 amino acids. This CDR3 reads CASSQDLAAGGWHEQFF. In nucleotides, the CDR3 is TGTGCCAGCAGCCAAGATCTGGCAGCGGGAGGTTGGCATGAGCAGTTCTTC.

This chain joins TRBV5-4 and TRBJ2-7; 9 bases line up with TRBD1. Germline CDR1 reads SGHNT; CDR2 reads YYREEE (reference sequence). This CDR3 comprises 13 residues. V was pared by 9 bases and J by 3 bases, with 7 bases of the junction left unmatched. The CDR3 loop is CAIGTGRIYEQYF. The CDR3 DNA sequence: TGTGCCATAGGGACAGGGAGGATCTACGAGCAGTACTTC.

The chain couples TRBV5-6 to TRBJ1-2, with 9 nucleotides matching TRBD1. Germline CDR1 is SGHDT and CDR2 is YYEEEE. V shed 0 bases, J shed 4 bases, and the junction held 13 bases outside the gene matches. The CDR3 contains 18 residues. In DNA, the CDR3 is TGTGCCAGCAGCTTGGTTTTAGGGACAGGGCCACTCCGCTATGGCTACACCTTC. Its protein is CASSLVLGTGPLRYGYTF.

This clone was seen only a few times. The chain uses TRBV6-5 and TRBJ2-3; 9 bases agree with TRBD2. CDR3 length: 14 residues. The V gene end was trimmed by 7 bases and the J gene end by 6 bases; junction bases not matched to a gene: 8. Germline V lookup: CDR1 MNHEY, CDR2 SVGAGI. The CDR3 is CASTAVAGDDTQYF. CDR3 nucleotide sequence: TGTGCCAGCACCGCGGTAGCGGGGGATGATACGCAGTATTTT.

The V and J genes are TRBV10-3 and TRBJ2-7; TRBD2 agrees at 13 bases. V lost 4 bases, J lost 1 base, and 1 base stayed unmatched. Germline CDR1 reads ENHRY; CDR2 reads SYGVKD. The CDR3 sequence is 15 residues long. CDR3 sequence: CAISVTSGRSYEQYF. CDR3 sequence (DNA): TGTGCCATCAGTGTGACTAGCGGGAGGTCCTACGAGCAGTACTTC.

The CDR3 here is CASSQDHRNQPQHF. The CDR3 DNA is TGCGCCAGCAGCCAAGATCATCGGAATCAGCCCCAGCATTTT. The rearrangement uses TRBV4-1 and TRBJ1-5; no reliable D call. This CDR3 contains 14 residues. The germline CDR1 and CDR2 sequences are MGHRA and YSYEKL. V lost 0 bases to trimming and J lost 4 bases, with 7 bases between them.

J is TRBJ1-1 and V is TRBV2, with TRBD1 matching 7 bases. The length of the CDR3 is 15 residues. V trimming: 8 bases; J trimming: 1 base; junction bases outside the gene matches: 10. Germline CDR1 reads SNHLY; CDR2 reads FYNNEI. CDR3 DNA sequence: TGTGCCAGCGGGGATCCCGGGACAGCGAACACTGAAGCTTTCTTT. Translation gives CASGDPGTANTEAFF.

J is TRBJ2-1 and V is TRBV7-6; TRBD2 aligns across 7 bases. The CDR3 has 19 amino acids. After removal of 4 bases from V and 2 bases from J, the junction contained 17 bases not matched to a gene. Germline V CDR1 and CDR2: SGHVS, FNYEAQ. The CDR3 protein is CASSYNPFSGRDPYNEQFF. For the CDR3, the DNA is TGTGCCAGCAGCTACAACCCCTTTTCGGGGAGGGACCCCTACAATGAGCAGTTCTTC. Using reference TRBV7-6 and TRBJ2-1 for the parts outside the CDR3, the full variable domain is GAGVSQSPRYKVTKRGQDVALRCDPISGHVSLYWYRQALGQGPEFLTYFNYEAQQDKSGLPNDRFSAERPEGSISTLTIQRTEQRDSAMYRCASSYNPFSGRDPYNEQFFGPGTRLTVL.

This chain joins TRBV6-5 and TRBJ2-3; possibly TRBD2 for D (6 bases). Looked up from germline, CDR1 is MNHEY and CDR2 is SVGAGI. The CDR3 consists of 13 residues. Between the trimmed V and J ends, which lost 7 bases and 3 bases, there was a span of 11 bases. The CDR3 DNA follows: TGTGCCAGCAAGCCGAGCGGGACAGATACGCAGTATTTT. It specifies CASKPSGTDTQYF.

The rearrangement joins TRBV2 to TRBJ2-2; 10 nucleotides align to TRBD2. The CDR3 is made up of 16 amino acids. Germline V gene lookup returns CDR1 SNHLY and CDR2 FYNNEI. With 4 bases clipped from V and 1 base from J, the junction kept 3 bases outside the gene matches. CDR3 nucleotide sequence: TGTGCCAGCAGTGGGACTAGCGGAAGGAACACCGGGGAGCTGTTTTTT. It translates to CASSGTSGRNTGELFF.

V is TRBV7-9 and J is TRBJ2-2; TRBD1 matches 8 bases. The CDR3 totals 15 residues. From germline, CDR1 is SEHNR and CDR2 FQNEAQ (reference sequence). Trimming cost V 4 bases and J 7 bases; bases outside gene matches: 8. CDR3 amino acids: CASSSRTGIVGELFF. The DNA of the CDR3 is TGTGCCAGCAGCTCGCGGACAGGGATCGTCGGGGAGCTGTTTTTT.

The chain joins TRBV12-5 to TRBJ2-5, with TRBD2 matching 8 bases. This CDR3 contains 16 residues. With V trimmed by 5 bases and J by 5 bases, 13 bases remained unmatched. The germline V gene encodes CDR1 LGHNT and CDR2 FRNRAP. This CDR3 is CASGPGLGVEGETQYF. The CDR3 nucleotides are TGTGCTAGTGGTCCGGGACTAGGGGTTGAAGGGGAGACCCAGTACTTC. Together with reference TRBV12-5 and TRBJ2-5, the CDR3 gives the full variable domain: DARVTQTPRHKVTEMGQEVTMRCQPILGHNTVFWYRQTMMQGLELLAYFRNRAPLDDSGMPKDRFSAEMPDATLATLKIQPSEPRDSAVYFCASGPGLGVEGETQYFGPGTRLLVL.

The V and J genes are TRBV5-1 and TRBJ1-4; 8 nucleotides line up with TRBD1. Germline-derived CDR1 and CDR2 are SGHRS and YFSETQ. The CDR3 length is 15 residues. J was trimmed by 6 bases and V by 4 bases; bases with no gene match: 8. The DNA of the CDR3 is TGCGCCAGCAGCCCAAGACAGGGGCGTGATGAAAAACTGTTTTTT. Amino acids: CASSPRQGRDEKLFF. Based on the CDR3 plus reference TRBV5-1 and TRBJ1-4, the full variable domain is KAGVTQTPRYLIKTRGQQVTLSCSPISGHRSVSWYQQTPGQGLQFLFEYFSETQRNKGNFPGRFSGRQFSNSRSEMNVSTLELGDSALYLCASSPRQGRDEKLFFGSGTQLSVL.

V gene TRBV7-9 combines with J gene TRBJ2-7, with D maybe TRBD2 (6 bases). Germline CDR1 is SEHNR and CDR2 is FQNEAQ (reference sequence). The V end was cut by 9 bases, the J end by 2 bases, with 14 bases between. The CDR3 length is 13 residues. The CDR3 nucleotides are TGTGCCAGTTCCTCGGGACTCCCCTACGAGCAGTACTTC. Its protein is CASSSGLPYEQYF.

The chain uses TRBV7-2 and TRBJ2-7, with TRBD2 matching over 7 bases. From germline, CDR1 is SGHTA and CDR2 FQGNSA. The V and J ends lost 2 bases and 4 bases, in that order; junction bases with no gene match: 11. CDR3 length: 16 residues. CDR3 bases: TGTGCCAGCAGCTTATGGGAGGGAATAGAGGGGTACGAGCAGTACTTC. This translates into CASSLWEGIEGYEQYF.

The J gene is TRBJ2-7, the V gene TRBV27; possible D gene TRBD1, 6 bases. Trimming took off 3 bases at V and 2 bases at J, with 14 bases between the two ends. CDR1 is MNHEY and CDR2 is SMNVEV in the germline V gene (reference sequence). CDR3 size: 15 residues. This CDR3 reads CASSFWQGLPYEQYF. DNA of the CDR3: TGTGCCAGCAGTTTCTGGCAGGGGCTTCCCTACGAGCAGTACTTC.

This chain links TRBV4-1 with TRBJ2-5; 12 nucleotides match TRBD2. The germline gives CDR1 MGHRA, CDR2 YSYEKL. The CDR3 has 16 residues. Losses at the gene ends were 1 base for V and 1 base for J; bases not matched to a gene: 1. The DNA for the CDR3 is TGCGCCAGCAGCCAAGTACTAGCGGGAGGCCAAGAGACCCAGTACTTC. It yields the protein CASSQVLAGGQETQYF.

The chain is built from TRBV4-1 and TRBJ1-1, with D unresolved. The germline gives CDR1 MGHRA, CDR2 YSYEKL. This CDR3 has 13 amino acids. Trimming shortened V by 3 bases and J by 0 bases, and 5 bases separated the two germline ends. In DNA, the CDR3 is TGCGCCAGCAGCCACAGTCTGAACACTGAAGCTTTCTTT. This gives the protein CASSHSLNTEAFF.

About this clone: This CDR3 is also generated by other DNA sequences in the sample. The CDR3 DNA follows: TGTGCCAGCAGCTTAGAAAGCCCCTACGAGCAGTACTTC. The encoded protein is CASSLESPYEQYF. This rearrangement joins TRBV7-9 to TRBJ2-7, with no clear D. V lost 1 base and J 2 bases, leaving 6 bases between the germline ends. The CDR3 has 13 amino acids. Germline CDR1 is SEHNR and CDR2 is FQNEAQ (reference sequence).